This T cell receptor (beta chain) came from a study of blood T cells in healthy people across ages. Using a J-beta primer mix together with a sample-barcoded 5' primer, a second PCR was run for 7 to 11 cycles. One entry per CDR3 protein, called by TCRdb with MiXCR from the 5' RACE reads. Of more than 1.4 million distinct CDR3 sequences detected, around 42% appear once; the ten largest clones hold less than 8%. Trimming removed 4 bases from V and 4 bases from J, with 14 bases in between. The germline CDR1 and CDR2 sequences are LGHDT and YNNKEL (reference sequence). The CDR3 runs 15 residues. This clonotype was obtained from a woman in her late teens or twenties in good health. The chain is built from TRBV3-1 and TRBJ1-5; D remains ambiguous. The source material was blood. CDR3 bases: TGTGCCAGCAGCCCGGACGCCTCGCAGAATCAGCCCCAGCATTTT. Translated: CASSPDASQNQPQHF.